These T cell receptor beta chains were read from a single sample in a study of cytomegalovirus exposure and HLA in healthy donors. TCRdb keeps only in-frame clones here, not all; method: immunoSEQ multiplex PCR. Of some 65,000 clones detected, more than 70% appear once; the ten largest clones hold roughly 23%. Sequenced sample: PBMCs. The receptors come from a woman between 40 and 55 years old in good health and CMV-seropositive. Each CDR3 is given without its conserved first and last residue. A D gene is named only where the DNA matches it firmly.

V	D	J	CDR3
TRBV2	.	TRBJ2-7	ASSPGTPSYEQY
TRBV9	.	TRBJ2-2	ASSVGQMGATGELF
TRBV6-4	TRBD1	TRBJ2-3	ASSEGQGADTQY
TRBV7-3	.	TRBJ2-3	ASSPPGVADTQY
TRBV7-6	TRBD1	TRBJ2-6	ASSPQTGVPSGANVLT
TRBV18	TRBD1	TRBJ1-1	ASSQGTGVTGAEAF
TRBV5-1	TRBD1	TRBJ1-3	ASSSTTGGLSGNTIY
TRBV7-2	.	TRBJ2-6	ASSADAGHSGANVLT
TRBV9	.	TRBJ1-3	ASSASLGAPGNTIY
TRBV7-9	TRBD2	TRBJ2-3	SSSLVGLAADTQY
TRBV29-1	TRBD1	TRBJ1-1	SAQQGGNTEAF
TRBV5-1	.	TRBJ2-7	ASSAPGLASSYEQY
TRBV2	.	TRBJ2-1	ASSKSPGENNEQF
TRBV13	.	.	ASSSSYEQY
TRBV5-4	.	TRBJ1-2	ASSLGPLNYGYT
TRBV15	.	TRBJ2-7	ATSGGPGYEQY
TRBV14	.	TRBJ2-2	ASSQTRTGTGELF
TRBV27	.	TRBJ2-6	ASSRGTAGANVLT
TRBV30	.	TRBJ2-7	AAGSSYEQY
TRBV7-9	.	TRBJ1-5	ASSPGGEQPQH
TRBV7-9	.	TRBJ2-2	ASSPGEAGELF
TRBV4-2	TRBD2	TRBJ2-1	ASSQEGRAGPYNEQF
TRBV9	.	TRBJ2-6	ASSVDQVLNVLT
TRBV5-1	TRBD2	TRBJ2-5	ASSLARSGGAATQY
TRBV5-8	.	TRBJ1-2	ASSLRGSGDGYT
TRBV10-1	.	TRBJ1-2	ASSENVGYGYT
TRBV5-1	TRBD1	TRBJ1-2	ASSSETGSHGYT
TRBV27	.	TRBJ1-1	ASRPGTGRGMRNTEAF